This TCR beta chain was identified during a study of T-cell memory formation after mild COVID-19. Via MiXCR, TCRdb re-called the 5' RACE reads, giving one row per CDR3 protein. The table includes fewer than 95,000 distinct CDR3 sequences, 10% to 15% detected once. With V trimmed by 6 bases and J by 3 bases, 11 bases remained unmatched. The CDR3 has 16 residues. The TCR originated in an adult woman who had mild COVID-19 (a few samples of this study predate the infection). Cell type and time point are not known. The V call is TRBV12-3 or TRBV12-4, the J call TRBJ2-7; the match to TRBD1 covers 10 bases. The material sequenced was PBMCs or a T cell subset sorted from them (not recorded which). In DNA form, the CDR3 reads TGTGCCAGCAGCCTAACTTGGACAGGGGGAATCTACGAGCAGTACTTC. This translates into CASSLTWTGGIYEQYF.